A selection of T cell receptor beta chains follows, all from one sample in a study of T cells in Graves' hyperthyroidism and ophthalmopathy. In TCRdb, the multiplex PCR reads were re-called with MiXCR into one record per CDR3 protein. The data show about half a million distinct CDR3 sequences, with approximately 20% seen just once and about 45% held by the top ten. Source material: blood. These receptors came from a man aged 40-50 years with Graves' ophthalmopathy. CDR3s include the opening cysteine and the closing phenylalanine or tryptophan. A D gene is named only where the DNA matches it firmly. Size tells how often a clone was seen (once, few, many) or the class of an expanded clone, and some rows leave it out.

size	J	D	V	CDR3	DNA
many	TRBJ2-1	NA	TRBV20-1	CSAAIGSYNEQFF	TGCAGTGCCGCCATTGGCTCTTACAATGAGCAGTTCTTC
NA	TRBJ1-2	NA	TRBV2	CASSNRGARGGYTF	TGTGCCAGCAGTAACCGAGGGGCGCGAGGTGGCTACACCTTC
NA	TRBJ2-3	TRBD1	TRBV6-2/TRBV6-3	CASSYPFRTGDEAQDTQYF	TGTGCCAGCAGTTATCCCTTCCGGACAGGGGATGAGGCCCAAGATACGCAGTATTTT
NA	TRBJ2-5	NA	TRBV5-1	CASSLDRVGTQYF	TGCGCCAGCAGCTTGGACAGGGTGGGGACCCAGTACTTC
NA	TRBJ2-7	TRBD2	TRBV20-1	CSARASGTSGLLYEQYF	TGCAGTGCTAGGGCCTCCGGGACTAGCGGGCTTCTGTACGAGCAGTACTTC
many	TRBJ2-1	NA	TRBV27	CASTHGGGRDEQFF	TGTGCCAGCACCCACGGAGGGGGAAGGGATGAGCAGTTCTTC
NA	TRBJ2-1	TRBD2	TRBV20-1	CSARAGIAGDAYNEQFF	TGCAGTGCTAGAGCAGGAATAGCGGGAGATGCCTACAATGAGCAGTTCTTC
many	TRBJ2-1	NA	TRBV7-8	CASSLAPKNEQFF	TGTGCCAGCAGCTTAGCGCCAAAGAATGAGCAGTTCTTC
NA	TRBJ1-2	NA	TRBV12-5	CASGFSGLRGYTF	TGTGCTAGTGGTTTTTCAGGGTTACGGGGCTACACCTTC
NA	TRBJ1-6	TRBD1	TRBV3-1	CASSQERTGTVVSPLHF	TGTGCCAGCAGCCAAGAACGAACCGGGACAGTGGTTTCACCCCTCCACTTT
few	TRBJ2-7	NA	TRBV20-1	CSAKGVRAYEQYF	TGCAGTGCAAAAGGGGTCCGAGCCTACGAGCAGTACTTC
NA	TRBJ2-5	NA	TRBV6-6	CASSYSIYEETQYF	TGTGCCAGCAGTTACTCGATCTATGAAGAGACCCAGTACTTC
NA	TRBJ2-1	TRBD2	TRBV19	CASSTKTSAFDEQFF	TGTGCCAGTAGTACGAAGACTAGCGCCTTTGATGAGCAGTTCTTC
few	TRBJ2-5	TRBD2	TRBV7-9	CASSLGLRGARETQYF	TGTGCCAGCAGCTTAGGTTTGCGGGGGGCGCGGGAGACCCAGTACTTC
many	TRBJ1-1	NA	TRBV12-3/TRBV12-4	CASRTGYTEAFF	TGTGCCAGCAGGACAGGTTACACTGAAGCTTTCTTT
many	TRBJ2-3	NA	TRBV18	CASSPSRDYTQYF	TGTGCCAGCTCACCTTCTCGGGACTATACGCAGTATTTT
NA	TRBJ1-5	NA	TRBV9	CASSVGTHEGPQHF	TGTGCCAGCAGCGTAGGGACACATGAGGGTCCCCAGCATTTT
few	TRBJ1-3	NA	TRBV2	CASSIRQTGNTIYF	TGTGCCAGCAGTATACGACAGACTGGAAACACCATATATTTT
many	TRBJ2-7	NA	TRBV2	CASTNLLGEQYF	TGTGCCAGCACGAACCTATTGGGGGAGCAGTACTTC
NA	TRBJ2-1	NA	TRBV5-4	CASSLVVGAKDEQFF	TGTGCCAGCAGCTTGGTGGTGGGGGCTAAGGATGAGCAGTTCTTC
NA	TRBJ2-3	NA	TRBV5-4	CASSPHGGSRGLSTDTQYF	TGTGCCAGCAGCCCTCACGGCGGCAGCCGGGGGCTGAGCACAGATACGCAGTATTTT
NA	TRBJ2-1	NA	TRBV28	CASTPVARVGQEQFF	TGTGCCAGCACCCCCGTGGCTAGGGTCGGTCAGGAGCAGTTCTTC
NA	TRBJ1-5	NA	TRBV6-1	CASRAGKNSNQPQHF	TGTGCCAGCAGGGCCGGGAAAAATAGCAATCAGCCCCAGCATTTT
NA	TRBJ1-2	NA	TRBV6-1	CASSVFERGDGYTF	TGTGCCAGCAGTGTATTTGAAAGAGGGGATGGCTACACCTTC
few	TRBJ2-1	TRBD2	TRBV5-1	CASNPSGTRSNEQFF	TGCGCCAGCAACCCCTCCGGGACTAGGTCCAATGAGCAGTTCTTC
NA	TRBJ1-1	NA	TRBV19	CASSWELDTEAFF	TGTGCCAGTAGTTGGGAGTTGGACACTGAAGCTTTCTTT
many	TRBJ1-1	NA	TRBV12-3/TRBV12-4	CASRQSRNTEAFF	TGTGCCAGCAGGCAGTCAAGGAACACTGAAGCTTTCTTT
NA	TRBJ2-7	TRBD1	TRBV30	CAWSGQGRYEQYF	TGTGCCTGGAGCGGACAGGGGAGGTACGAGCAGTACTTC
NA	TRBJ1-2	NA	TRBV24-1	CATSDTLRAYGYTF	TGTGCCACCAGTGATACCCTAAGGGCCTATGGCTACACCTTC
NA	TRBJ2-3	NA	TRBV12-3/TRBV12-4	CASSDRLLTDTQYF	TGTGCCAGCAGCGACAGACTCCTCACAGATACGCAGTATTTT
few	TRBJ2-3	TRBD2	TRBV6-2/TRBV6-3	CASSLWMSGGLTDTQYF	TGTGCCAGCAGTTTGTGGATGAGCGGGGGCCTCACAGATACGCAGTATTTT
few	TRBJ1-3	NA	TRBV2	CASSETVSGNTIYF	TGTGCCAGCAGTGAGACAGTCTCTGGAAACACCATATATTTT
few	TRBJ2-1	NA	TRBV29-1	CSHLGGSSYNEQFF	TGCAGCCATCTGGGCGGCAGCTCCTACAATGAGCAGTTCTTC
many	TRBJ2-7	NA	TRBV20-1	CSASRGSRSEEQYF	TGCAGTGCTTCAAGGGGAAGCCGATCCGAAGAGCAGTACTTC
many	TRBJ2-7	TRBD2	TRBV3-1	CASSQITSGYYEQYF	TGTGCCAGCAGCCAAATTACTAGCGGCTACTACGAGCAGTACTTC
NA	TRBJ1-1	TRBD1	TRBV7-9	CASSIIRPGQGDTEAFF	TGTGCCAGCAGCATTATACGTCCGGGACAGGGGGACACTGAAGCTTTCTTT
NA	TRBJ1-2	NA	TRBV6-8	CASSAQSNYGYTF	TGTGCCAGCAGTGCGCAGAGTAACTATGGCTACACCTTC
many	TRBJ2-1	NA	TRBV28	CATEEGVYNEQFF	TGTGCCACTGAGGAAGGGGTATACAATGAGCAGTTCTTC
few	TRBJ1-1	NA	TRBV27	CASSSRRAIGNLNTEAFF	TGTGCCAGCAGTTCCAGACGGGCCATCGGAAACCTTAACACTGAAGCTTTCTTT
many	TRBJ2-7	TRBD2	TRBV28	CASSFGRASGILYEQYF	TGTGCCAGCAGTTTCGGAAGGGCTAGCGGGATTTTGTACGAGCAGTACTTC
many	TRBJ1-2	NA	TRBV5-1	CASSLEVAYGYTF	TGCGCCAGCAGCTTGGAAGTTGCCTATGGCTACACCTTC
few	TRBJ2-7	TRBD2	TRBV2	CASSGLAGDSYEQYF	TGTGCCAGCAGCGGACTAGCGGGGGACTCCTACGAGCAGTACTTC
many	TRBJ2-7	NA	TRBV27	CASSLVDNGLIYEQYF	TGTGCCAGCAGTTTAGTAGATAACGGACTGATCTACGAGCAGTACTTC
few	TRBJ1-2	NA	TRBV4-3	CASSQDTTARGYTF	TGCGCCAGCAGCCAAGATACGACAGCCCGCGGCTACACCTTC
NA	TRBJ2-3	TRBD2	TRBV7-3	CASSSLAGESSDTQYF	TGTGCCAGCAGCTCACTAGCGGGAGAATCGTCAGATACGCAGTATTTT
NA	TRBJ2-1	TRBD2	TRBV4-1	CASSQSPGTSGYNEQFF	TGCGCCAGCAGCCAATCGCCCGGGACTAGCGGTTACAATGAGCAGTTCTTC
few	TRBJ1-1	NA	TRBV7-2	CASSMGYEAFF	TGTGCCAGCAGCATGGGATATGAAGCTTTCTTT
many	TRBJ2-7	NA	TRBV2	CASSEGGMAYEQYF	TGTGCCAGCAGTGAAGGGGGAATGGCCTACGAGCAGTACTTC